Below, 7 T cell receptor beta chains from the same sample are listed, as sequenced in a study of cytomegalovirus exposure and HLA in healthy donors. 60 Vbeta and 13 Jbeta primers were used in PCR. The repertoire was sequenced with immunoSEQ multiplex PCR; TCRdb's copy has only in-frame clones and lacks some. The sample has around 130,000 clones, more than 60% seen once; the top ten hold about 2.1%. The sequenced sample was PBMCs. The source is a woman aged 40 to 50 in good health and CMV-seropositive.

The gene calls are TRBV6-1 and TRBJ1-3, with D perhaps TRBD1 (6 bases). Germline V lookup: CDR1 MNHNS, CDR2 SASEGT. V lost 2 bases to trimming and J lost 2 bases, with 13 bases between them. The length of the CDR3 is 16 residues. CDR3 nucleotide sequence: TGTGCCAGCAGTGAACAGGGGAACCTTCCTGGAAACACCATATATTTT. Its translation: CASSEQGNLPGNTIYF.

The V and J genes are TRBV15 and TRBJ2-2; D unresolved. Trimming shortened V by 0 bases and J by 6 bases, and 14 bases separated the two germline ends. The V gene's germline CDR1 is LNHNV and CDR2 YYDKDF (reference sequence). There are 16 residues in the CDR3. The CDR3 coding sequence is TGTGCCACCAGCAGAGATTCCCGTACGAGAGCCGGGGAGCTGTTTTTT. Translation gives CATSRDSRTRAGELFF.

The chain is built from TRBV27 and TRBJ2-7; TRBD2 aligns across 7 bases. This CDR3 has 13 amino acids. Per the germline V gene, CDR1 is MNHEY and CDR2 is SMNVEV (reference sequence). The junction had 1 base not matched to a gene; V was cut back by 2 bases and J by 3 bases. The CDR3 nucleotides read TGTGCCAGCAGTTTAGAGCGGGGCTACGAGCAGTACTTC. The encoded protein is CASSLERGYEQYF.

V usage is TRBV9 and J usage is TRBJ2-2; D perhaps matches TRBD1 (7 bases). The V gene's germline CDR1 is SGDLS and CDR2 YYNGEE. Trimming cost V 4 bases and J 5 bases, with 18 bases left between them. The CDR3 consists of 16 residues. As DNA, the CDR3 is TGTGCCAGCAGCTCCAGGCGACAGGGAGGAACCGGGGAGCTGTTTTTT. It encodes CASSSRRQGGTGELFF.

This clone was counted between two and nine times. The chain recombines TRBV18 with TRBJ2-7; D possibly corresponds to TRBD1 (6 bases). V was pared by 2 bases and J by 2 bases, with 10 bases between. The CDR3 has 14 residues. CDR1 and CDR2 (germline): KGHSH, LQKENI. The CDR3 coding sequence is TGTGCCAGCTCACCAGGGACACACACCTACGAGCAGTACTTC. Its translation is CASSPGTHTYEQYF.

In this sample, this clone turned up a few times. The chain joins TRBV5-1 to TRBJ2-7; TRBD1 aligns across 7 bases. There are 13 residues in the CDR3. The germline V gene encodes CDR1 SGHRS and CDR2 YFSETQ. The V and J ends lost 2 bases and 5 bases, in that order; junction bases with no gene match: 4. CDR3 in amino acids: CASSLQGSHEQYF. The CDR3 bases are TGCGCCAGCAGCTTACAGGGGTCCCACGAGCAGTACTTC.

The gene calls are TRBV7-2 and TRBJ2-1; D remains unclear. The CDR3 contains 12 residues. Trimming removed 5 bases at V and 4 bases at J, with 6 bases between. CDR1 is SGHTA and CDR2 is FQGNSA in the germline V gene. CDR3 DNA sequence: TGTGCCAGCAGCCCCACTTACAATGAGCAGTTCTTC. Its protein product is CASSPTYNEQFF.